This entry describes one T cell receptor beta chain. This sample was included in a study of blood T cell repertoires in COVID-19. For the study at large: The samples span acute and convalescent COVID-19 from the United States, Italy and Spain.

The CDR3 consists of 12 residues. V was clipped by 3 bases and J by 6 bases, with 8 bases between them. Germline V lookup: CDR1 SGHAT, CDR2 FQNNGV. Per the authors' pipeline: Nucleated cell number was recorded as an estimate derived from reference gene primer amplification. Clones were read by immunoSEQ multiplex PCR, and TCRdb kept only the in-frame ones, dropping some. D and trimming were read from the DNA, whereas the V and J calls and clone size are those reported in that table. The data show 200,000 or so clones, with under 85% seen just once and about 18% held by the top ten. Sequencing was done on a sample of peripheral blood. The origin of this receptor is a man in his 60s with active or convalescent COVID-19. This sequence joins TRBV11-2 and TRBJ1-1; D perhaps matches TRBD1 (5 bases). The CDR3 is CASSFREAEAFF. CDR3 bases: TGTGCCAGCAGCTTCAGGGAAGCTGAAGCTTTCTTT.